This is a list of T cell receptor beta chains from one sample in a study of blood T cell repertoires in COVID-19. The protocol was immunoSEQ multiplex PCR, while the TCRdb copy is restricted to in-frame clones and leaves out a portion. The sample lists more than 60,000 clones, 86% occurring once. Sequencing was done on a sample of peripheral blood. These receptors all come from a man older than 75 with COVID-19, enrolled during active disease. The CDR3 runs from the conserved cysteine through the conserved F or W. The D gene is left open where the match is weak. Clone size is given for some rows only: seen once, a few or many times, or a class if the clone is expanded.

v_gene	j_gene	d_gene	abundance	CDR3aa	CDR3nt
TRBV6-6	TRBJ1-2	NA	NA	CASSQNYGYTF	TGTGCCAGCAGCCAAAACTATGGCTACACCTTC
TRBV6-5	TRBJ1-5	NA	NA	CASQSNQPQHF	TGTGCCAGTCAGAGCAATCAGCCCCAGCATTTT
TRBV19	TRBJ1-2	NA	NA	CASSREGGYTF	TGTGCCAGTTCCAGGGAAGGTGGCTACACCTTC
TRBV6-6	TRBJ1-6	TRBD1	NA	CASSPPGTGNSPLHF	TGTGCCAGCAGTCCACCCGGGACAGGGAATTCACCCCTCCACTTT
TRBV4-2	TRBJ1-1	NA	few	CASSQLGGADTEAFF	TGTGCCAGCAGCCAATTAGGAGGGGCTGACACTGAAGCTTTCTTT
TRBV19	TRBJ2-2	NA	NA	CASSIVEEGSRELFF	TGTGCCAGTAGTATAGTGGAGGAGGGATCCAGGGAGCTGTTTTTT
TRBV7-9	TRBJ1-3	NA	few	CASSLQGGSGNTIYF	TGTGCCAGCAGCCTACAGGGAGGGTCTGGAAACACCATATATTTT
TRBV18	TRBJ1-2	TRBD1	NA	CASSPIQGAGNGYTF	TGTGCCAGCTCACCTATACAGGGGGCGGGAAATGGCTACACCTTC
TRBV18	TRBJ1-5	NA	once	CASSPIQGIKGQPQHF	TGTGCCAGCTCACCTATACAGGGAATCAAGGGTCAGCCCCAGCATTTT
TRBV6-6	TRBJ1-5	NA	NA	CASSYLTGTHQPQHF	TGTGCCAGCAGTTACCTGACAGGAACCCACCAGCCCCAGCATTTT
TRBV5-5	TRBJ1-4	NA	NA	CASSLDRRNEKLFF	TGTGCCAGCAGCTTAGACAGAAGAAATGAAAAACTGTTTTTT